One sample yielded the 20 T cell receptor beta chains listed below, sequenced in a study of tumour-infiltrating T cells in Burkitt lymphoma. Data came from immunoSEQ multiplex PCR; TCRdb stores just in-frame clones and leaves some out. The table lists some 15,000 clones, 80% of them singletons, with 2% to 2.5% in the top ten. The sequenced material came from tumor tissue. The source is a human donor with diffuse large B-cell lymphoma.

The chain carries TRBV5-1 and TRBJ1-3; no clear D. Germline V gene data show CDR1 as SGHRS and CDR2 as YFSETQ. V was cut by 0 bases and J by 0 bases, with 4 bases left in between. The CDR3 extends over 14 amino acids. The CDR3 bases are TGCGCCAGCAGCTTGGCAGGCTCTGGAAACACCATATATTTT. This codes for CASSLAGSGNTIYF.

A remark on this clone: The identical CDR3 is also encoded by other nucleotide sequences in the sample. V is TRBV15 and J is TRBJ2-7, with 7 bases fitting TRBD2. The germline CDR1 and CDR2 sequences are LNHNV and YYDKDF (reference sequence). The CDR3 is 14 amino acids. V shed 4 bases and J 5 bases; nucleotides not matched to a gene: 8. The chain's CDR3 is CATSTSGGADEQYF. The DNA of the CDR3 is TGTGCCACCAGCACTAGCGGAGGGGCCGACGAGCAGTACTTC.

This clone turned up a few times. The J gene is TRBJ1-1, the V gene TRBV5-1, with 7 positions matching TRBD1. Trimming cost V 0 bases and J 10 bases; bases outside gene matches: 9. The germline gives CDR1 SGHRS, CDR2 YFSETQ. This CDR3 has 14 amino acids. The CDR3 loop is CASSLAFTGDGAFF. In DNA form, the CDR3 reads TGCGCCAGCAGCTTGGCCTTTACAGGGGATGGAGCTTTCTTT. The variable domain in full, completed from reference TRBV5-1 and TRBJ1-1, reads KAGVTQTPRYLIKTRGQQVTLSCSPISGHRSVSWYQQTPGQGLQFLFEYFSETQRNKGNFPGRFSGRQFSNSRSEMNVSTLELGDSALYLCASSLAFTGDGAFFGQGTRLTVV.

The chain carries TRBV10-3 and TRBJ2-5; 9 bases are shared with TRBD1. After removal of 2 bases from V and 2 bases from J, the junction contained 3 bases not matched to a gene. Germline V gene lookup returns CDR1 ENHRY and CDR2 SYGVKD. The CDR3 is 15 amino acids. This CDR3 reads CAISEDRGGQETQYF. DNA of the CDR3: TGTGCCATCAGTGAGGACAGGGGGGGTCAAGAGACCCAGTACTTC.

The gene calls are TRBV19 and TRBJ2-2; a possible D gene is TRBD1 (6 bases). This CDR3 has 15 amino acids. Germline CDR1 is LNHDA and CDR2 is SQIVND (reference sequence). Trimming left V 9 bases short and J 0 bases short, with 14 bases between. CDR3 amino acids: CASKQGTTNTGELFF. The CDR3 bases are TGTGCCAGCAAACAGGGTACCACGAACACCGGGGAGCTGTTTTTT. Variable domain in full (rest from reference TRBV19 and TRBJ2-2): DGGITQSPKYLFRKEGQNVTLSCEQNLNHDAMYWYRQDPGQGLRLIYYSQIVNDFQKGDIAEGYSVSREKKESFPLTVTSAQKNPTAFYLCASKQGTTNTGELFFGEGSRLTVL.

This sequence joins TRBV19 and TRBJ2-7, with a possible D match to TRBD1 (5 bases). Trimming removed 7 bases at V and 7 bases at J, with 14 bases between. The CDR3 totals 12 residues. Germline V lookup: CDR1 LNHDA, CDR2 SQIVND (reference sequence). Here the CDR3 DNA reads TGTGCCAGTAAAGGGGCCCTCCAGGAGCAGTACTTC. Translated, it gives CASKGALQEQYF.

This rearrangement joins TRBV29-1 to TRBJ2-2; D remains ambiguous. The V gene's germline CDR1 is SQVTM and CDR2 ANQGSEA. The CDR3 covers 9 residues. The V end lost 5 bases, the J end lost 7 bases, and 2 bases lay between the germline ends. In DNA form, the CDR3 reads TGCAGCGTTCACGGGGAGCTGTTTTTT. Its protein is CSVHGELFF.

The chain carries TRBV7-3 and TRBJ1-1; 7 bases match TRBD1. J was trimmed by 7 bases and V by 6 bases; bases with no gene match: 8. The length of the CDR3 is 13 residues. CDR1 and CDR2 (germline): SGHTA, FQGTGA. The CDR3 region has the DNA TGTGCCAGCAGAATCGACAGGGAAATTGAAGCTTTCTTT. It yields the protein CASRIDREIEAFF.

This clone was seen a handful of times. The V call is TRBV7-9, the J call TRBJ2-1; TRBD2 aligns across 9 bases. The germline V gene has CDR1 SEHNR and CDR2 FQNEAQ (reference sequence). V was pared by 5 bases and J by 3 bases, with 2 bases of the junction left unmatched. The CDR3 has 14 amino acids. The CDR3 DNA follows: TGTGCCAGCAGCATTAGCGGGAGCTACAATGAGCAGTTCTTC. Protein sequence: CASSISGSYNEQFF. The entire variable domain, with the rest obtained from reference TRBV7-9 and TRBJ2-1, is as follows: DTGVSQNPRHKITKRGQNVTFRCDPISEHNRLYWYRQTLGQGPEFLTYFQNEAQLEKSRLLSDRFSAERPKGSFSTLEIQRTEQGDSAMYLCASSISGSYNEQFFGPGTRLTVL.

Note on this clone: The junction departs from germline at one end; a sequencing error may be responsible. The V gene is TRBV4-3, the J gene TRBJ2-7, with TRBD2 as a possible D gene (8 bases). The CDR3 has 15 amino acids. In germline, CDR1 is LGHNA, CDR2 YSLEER. CDR3 in amino acids: CTSSQDFSGTDEQYF. CDR3 nucleotides: TGCACCAGCAGCCAAGATTTTAGCGGGACAGACGAGCAGTACTTC.

This chain links TRBV20-1 with TRBJ2-7; D gene uncertain. This CDR3 region has 11 residues. Germline CDR1 and CDR2: DFQATT and SNEGSKA (reference sequence). Trimming left V 3 bases short and J 6 bases short, with 9 bases between. CDR3 DNA sequence: TGCAGTGCTAGTTCGGGTTTCGAGCAGTACTTC. Translated, it gives CSASSGFEQYF.

The chain combines TRBV7-8 with TRBJ1-6; D is unclear. CDR1 SGHVS and CDR2 FQNEAQ come from the germline V gene. The CDR3 length is 13 residues. V shed 1 base and J shed 9 bases, with 7 bases lying between them. DNA for the CDR3: TGTGCCAGCAGCTTAGTTGCGACTTCACCCCTCCACTTT. Amino acids: CASSLVATSPLHF. The full variable domain, completed using reference TRBV7-8 and TRBJ1-6, is GAGVSQSPRYKVAKRGQDVALRCDPISGHVSLFWYQQALGQGPEFLTYFQNEAQLDKSGLPSDRFFAERPEGSVSTLKIQRTQQEDSAVYLCASSLVATSPLHFGNGTRLTVT.

This chain links TRBV5-1 with TRBJ2-3, with D tentatively TRBD2 (5 bases). CDR3 size: 14 residues. Trimming took off 2 bases at V and 4 bases at J, with 11 bases between the two ends. Germline V CDR1 and CDR2: SGHRS, YFSETQ. CDR3 sequence (DNA): TGCGCCAGCAGCTTTAATCGAGCGGCAGATACGCAGTATTTT. Encoded protein: CASSFNRAADTQYF.

Only a few counts were recorded for this clone. CDR3 sequence (DNA): TGCGCCAGCAGCGACCAGTGGACCCAGTACTTC. It codes for CASSDQWTQYF. V usage is TRBV5-1 and J usage is TRBJ2-5; D unresolved. Germline V gene lookup returns CDR1 SGHRS and CDR2 YFSETQ. V gave up 4 bases and J gave up 7 bases, with 8 bases separating them. The CDR3 is 11 residues long.

V and J are TRBV29-1 and TRBJ2-5, with D possibly called TRBD1 or TRBD2 (6 bases each). Per the germline V gene, CDR1 is SQVTM and CDR2 is ANQGSEA. This CDR3 contains 14 residues. V lost 7 bases, J lost 2 bases, and 17 bases lay in between. CDR3: CSATGRGVQETQYF. In DNA form, the CDR3 reads TGCAGCGCGACAGGAAGGGGGGTTCAAGAGACCCAGTACTTC.

This chain's CDR3 is CSVEDFGRDRTEAFF. CDR3 bases: TGCAGCGTTGAAGATTTCGGCAGGGATCGGACTGAAGCTTTCTTT. The V and J genes are TRBV29-1 and TRBJ1-1; perhaps TRBD1 as D (5 bases). This CDR3 region has 15 residues. In germline, CDR1 is SQVTM, CDR2 ANQGSEA. Trimming took 0 bases from V and 5 from J, leaving 16 bases between them.

This chain links TRBV6-6 with TRBJ1-5; the match to TRBD1 covers 8 bases. V gave up 5 bases and J gave up 4 bases; unmatched junction bases: 7. This CDR3 has 15 residues. Looked up from germline, CDR1 is MNHNY and CDR2 is SVGAGI (reference sequence). CDR3 residues: CASSVDRGGNQPQHF. The CDR3 coding sequence is TGTGCCAGCAGTGTCGACAGGGGAGGAAATCAGCCCCAGCATTTT.

CDR3 region: CASSQEQGANYGYTF. The CDR3 nucleotides are TGCGCCAGCAGCCAAGAACAGGGAGCTAACTATGGCTACACCTTC. The gene calls are TRBV4-3 and TRBJ1-2; the D gene is possibly TRBD1 (6 bases). With 0 bases removed from V and 0 bases from J, the gap between germline ends came to 8 bases. CDR1 and CDR2 (germline): LGHNA, YSLEER. This CDR3 has 15 residues.

This clone has a single count. The V call is TRBV14, the J call TRBJ2-7, with TRBD1 identical over 9 bases. The germline V gene encodes CDR1 SGHDN and CDR2 FVKESK. V lost 4 bases and J lost 6; bases outside the gene matches: 10. This CDR3 has 15 residues. CDR3 protein: CASSLDRGWDIEQYF. DNA for the CDR3: TGTGCCAGCAGCCTGGACAGGGGCTGGGATATCGAGCAGTACTTC.

The CDR3 nucleotides are TGCGCCAGCACGACACAGGGACCGAACACTGAAGCTTTCTTT. As protein: CASTTQGPNTEAFF. This chain links TRBV5-1 with TRBJ1-1, with a possible D match to TRBD1 (6 bases). Trimming cost V 6 bases and J 1 base, with 13 bases left between them. This CDR3 contains 14 residues. Germline V gene data show CDR1 as SGHRS and CDR2 as YFSETQ.